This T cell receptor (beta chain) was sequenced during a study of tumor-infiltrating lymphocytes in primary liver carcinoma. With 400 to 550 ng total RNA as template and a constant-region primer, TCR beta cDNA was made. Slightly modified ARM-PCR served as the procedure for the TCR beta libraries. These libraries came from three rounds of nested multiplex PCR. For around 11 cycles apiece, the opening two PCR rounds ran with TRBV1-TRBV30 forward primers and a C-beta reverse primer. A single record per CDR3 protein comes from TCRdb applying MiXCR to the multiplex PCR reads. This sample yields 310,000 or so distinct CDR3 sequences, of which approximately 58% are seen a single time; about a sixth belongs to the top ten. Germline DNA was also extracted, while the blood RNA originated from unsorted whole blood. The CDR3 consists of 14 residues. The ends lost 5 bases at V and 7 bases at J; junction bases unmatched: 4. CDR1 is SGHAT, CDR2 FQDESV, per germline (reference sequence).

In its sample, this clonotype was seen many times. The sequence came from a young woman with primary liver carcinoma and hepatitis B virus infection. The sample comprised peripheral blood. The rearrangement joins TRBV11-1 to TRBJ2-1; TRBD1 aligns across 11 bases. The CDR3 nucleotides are TGTGCCAGCAGCCTGGGACAGGGGGGGAATGAGCAGTTCTTC. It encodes CASSLGQGGNEQFF.